Below are 31 T cell receptor beta chains sequenced from a single sample in a study of shared clonotypes between healthy human individuals. Profiled with immunoSEQ multiplex PCR; TCRdb holds only in-frame clones, not every one. The sample includes a few million clones, around 94% of them seen just once. Sequencing input: naive CD4+ T cells sorted from blood. The subset is: CD45RA+ positively selected. The receptors stem from a man aged 18 to 29 in good health.

J is TRBJ1-2 and V is TRBV7-2; a possible D gene is TRBD1 (5 bases). V lost 6 bases to trimming and J lost 4 bases, with 12 bases between them. CDR1 SGHTA and CDR2 FQGNSA come from the germline V gene. This CDR3 contains 13 residues. This CDR3 is CASSFDSFYGYTF. The CDR3 DNA sequence: TGTGCCAGCAGTTTTGACAGTTTCTATGGCTACACCTTC.

The gene calls are TRBV7-3 and TRBJ2-1; D is perhaps TRBD1 (6 bases). Between the trimmed V and J ends, which lost 2 bases and 3 bases, there was a span of 8 bases. CDR3 length equals 14 residues. Looked up from germline, CDR1 is SGHTA and CDR2 is FQGTGA. The CDR3 DNA reads as TGTGCCAGCAGCTTAGGGGGCCACTACAATGAGCAGTTCTTC. It encodes CASSLGGHYNEQFF. The full variable domain, completed using reference TRBV7-3 and TRBJ2-1, is GAGVSQTPSNKVTEKGKYVELRCDPISGHTALYWYRQSLGQGPEFLIYFQGTGAADDSGLPNDRFFAVRPEGSVSTLKIQRTERGDSAVYLCASSLGGHYNEQFFGPGTRLTVL.

The rearrangement joins TRBV30 to TRBJ1-6; D is unclear. V was trimmed by 4 bases and J by 0 bases, leaving 10 bases between them. This CDR3 comprises 15 residues. Germline V gene sequence: CDR1 GTSNPN, CDR2 SVGIG (reference sequence). In nucleotides, the CDR3 is TGTGCCTGGAATGGCCCAAGCTCCTATAATTCACCCCTCCACTTT. It yields the protein CAWNGPSSYNSPLHF.

This clone turned up a few times. The V call is TRBV28, the J call TRBJ1-2; a weak D match, TRBD1 (5 bases). Trimming cost V 1 base and J 8 bases, with 11 bases left between them. The length of the CDR3 is 13 residues. Germline V gives CDR1 MDHEN, CDR2 SYDVKM. The CDR3 DNA is TGTGCCAGCAGTTTATCAGGGTACCAAGGCTACACCTTC. Translating it yields CASSLSGYQGYTF.

The sample holds a few counts of this clone. The rearrangement uses TRBV5-4 and TRBJ1-1, with D unresolved. The CDR3 is made up of 13 amino acids. Germline values: CDR1 SGHNT, CDR2 YYREEE (reference sequence). V lost 7 bases, J lost 0 bases, and 10 bases lay in between. As DNA, the CDR3 is TGTGCCAGCGGCCTGGTCCTGAACACTGAAGCTTTCTTT. This sequence encodes CASGLVLNTEAFF.

The chain joins TRBV19 to TRBJ2-1, with 9 bases lining up with TRBD2. The junction had 6 bases not matched to a gene; V was cut back by 4 bases and J by 14 bases. The CDR3 runs 12 residues. The germline V gene has CDR1 LNHDA and CDR2 SQIVND (reference sequence). The CDR3: CASSKSGGKEFF. The CDR3 DNA sequence: TGTGCCAGTAGTAAAAGCGGGGGGAAGGAGTTCTTC.

Concerning this clone itself: In the same sample, other DNA sequences code for this CDR3. This chain joins TRBV11-2 and TRBJ2-3; tentative D call: TRBD2 (7 bases). Trimming removed 1 base at V and 6 bases at J, with 14 bases between. CDR1 is SGHAT, CDR2 FQNNGV, per germline. This CDR3 has 15 residues. CDR3 nucleotide sequence: TGTGCCAGCAGCTTAGGAGGGGGGGCTGCTGATACGCAGTATTTT. Encoded protein: CASSLGGGAADTQYF.

The gene calls are TRBV7-9 and TRBJ2-1; TRBD2 agrees at 11 bases. This CDR3 has 16 residues. The V and J ends lost 5 bases and 5 bases, in that order; junction bases with no gene match: 8. Germline loops: CDR1 SEHNR, CDR2 FQNEAQ (reference sequence). The CDR3 loop reads CASSKSGTSGHNEQFF. As DNA, the CDR3 is TGTGCCAGCAGCAAATCCGGGACTAGCGGCCACAATGAGCAGTTCTTC. Based on the CDR3 plus reference TRBV7-9 and TRBJ2-1, the full variable domain is DTGVSQNPRHKITKRGQNVTFRCDPISEHNRLYWYRQTLGQGPEFLTYFQNEAQLEKSRLLSDRFSAERPKGSFSTLEIQRTEQGDSAMYLCASSKSGTSGHNEQFFGPGTRLTVL.

The chain has TRBV7-2 and TRBJ2-7; 10 bases map to TRBD1. After removal of 5 bases from V and 3 bases from J, the junction contained 7 bases not matched to a gene. The CDR3 consists of 15 residues. Per germline, CDR1 SGHTA and CDR2 FQGNSA. This CDR3 reads CASSTWDRGHYEQYF. CDR3 coding DNA: TGTGCCAGCAGCACCTGGGACAGGGGCCACTACGAGCAGTACTTC.

Remarks on this clone: At one boundary the junction diverges from the germline segment, which might be a read error. J is TRBJ2-3 and V is TRBV7-7, with 9 bases that match TRBD2. The CDR3 has 15 amino acids. Germline CDR1 is SSHAT and CDR2 is FNYEAQ (reference sequence). The CDR3 region has the DNA TGTGCTAGCAGCTTGGGTAGCGGGAGCCCAGATACGCAGTATTTT. It encodes CASSLGSGSPDTQYF.

The CDR3 region is CASSSGLNTGELFF. DNA of the CDR3: TGTGCCAGCAGCTCCGGGCTTAACACCGGGGAGCTGTTTTTT. V usage is TRBV7-9 and J usage is TRBJ2-2, with unresolved D. Trimming took off 4 bases at V and 2 bases at J, with 8 bases between the two ends. Germline CDR1 SEHNR, CDR2 FQNEAQ (reference sequence). The CDR3 extends over 14 amino acids.

The chain is built from TRBV4-1 and TRBJ2-7; a possible D gene is TRBD1 (6 bases). CDR3 length: 17 residues. Trimming took 2 bases from V and 3 from J, leaving 20 bases between them. Germline CDR1 is MGHRA and CDR2 is YSYEKL. CDR3 sequence (DNA): TGCGCCAGCAGCCAACCTCCGGGACACTCGTCCGGCTACGAGCAGTACTTC. As protein: CASSQPPGHSSGYEQYF.

This clone was counted once. The V gene is TRBV2, the J gene TRBJ2-3; D is undetermined. This CDR3 has 15 residues. Germline CDR1 is SNHLY and CDR2 is FYNNEI. V was trimmed by 3 bases and J by 1 base, leaving 11 bases between them. The CDR3 sequence is CASSDPDGRTDTQYF. CDR3 in DNA: TGTGCCAGCAGTGACCCGGACGGGCGCACAGATACGCAGTATTTT.

The chain is built from TRBV7-3 and TRBJ2-6, with 8 bases that match TRBD2. Germline CDR1 and CDR2: SGHTA and FQGTGA. This CDR3 has 15 amino acids. Losses at the gene ends were 5 bases for V and 2 bases for J; bases not matched to a gene: 2. The CDR3 is CASSREGAGANVLTF. The CDR3 DNA reads TGTGCCAGCAGCCGGGAGGGCGCTGGGGCCAACGTCCTGACTTTC. Variable domain in full (rest from reference TRBV7-3 and TRBJ2-6): GAGVSQTPSNKVTEKGKYVELRCDPISGHTALYWYRQSLGQGPEFLIYFQGTGAADDSGLPNDRFFAVRPEGSVSTLKIQRTERGDSAVYLCASSREGAGANVLTFGAGSRLTVL.

The chain has TRBV19 and TRBJ2-1; 7 nucleotides match TRBD1. The CDR3 is 15 amino acids. Per the germline V gene, CDR1 is LNHDA and CDR2 is SQIVND (reference sequence). The V and J ends lost 7 bases and 1 base, in that order; junction bases with no gene match: 7. The CDR3 DNA reads TGTGCCAGTACGTACAGGGGTGAATCCTACAATGAGCAGTTCTTC. As protein: CASTYRGESYNEQFF.

The chain carries TRBV6-1 and TRBJ2-2; the match to TRBD2 covers 7 bases. This CDR3 spans 15 amino acids. V shed 3 bases, J shed 1 base, and the junction held 2 bases outside the gene matches. Germline values: CDR1 MNHNS, CDR2 SASEGT. The CDR3 DNA sequence: TGTGCCAGCAGTGACTGGACTAGGAACACCGGGGAGCTGTTTTTT. It codes for CASSDWTRNTGELFF.

The CDR3 nucleotides are TGTGCCAGCAGCTTGGCAGGGGTGGAAAACTATGGCTACACCTTC. This gives the protein CASSLAGVENYGYTF. V usage is TRBV5-6 and J usage is TRBJ1-2; a weak D match, TRBD1 (6 bases). The CDR3 has 15 residues. Trimming shortened V by 0 bases and J by 2 bases, and 11 bases separated the two germline ends. Germline CDR1 SGHDT, CDR2 YYEEEE. Filled out from reference TRBV5-6 and TRBJ1-2, the complete variable domain reads DAGVTQSPTHLIKTRGQQVTLRCSPKSGHDTVSWYQQALGQGPQFIFQYYEEEERQRGNFPDRFSGHQFPNYSSELNVNALLLGDSALYLCASSLAGVENYGYTFGSGTRLTVV.

The genes are TRBV6-5 and TRBJ1-2, with D perhaps TRBD1 (5 bases). V lost 2 bases and J 3 bases, leaving 10 bases between the germline ends. There are 14 residues in the CDR3. Per germline, CDR1 MNHEY and CDR2 SVGAGI. Here the CDR3 reads CASSYRRQYYGYTF. DNA for the CDR3: TGTGCCAGCAGTTACCGCCGACAGTACTATGGCTACACCTTC.

The V gene is TRBV28, the J gene TRBJ1-2; 9 bases match TRBD1. V gave up 6 bases and J gave up 7 bases; unmatched junction bases: 9. The germline gives CDR1 MDHEN, CDR2 SYDVKM. The CDR3 runs to 14 residues. Here the CDR3 reads CASSLTGGNGGYTF. The CDR3 nucleotides read TGTGCCAGCAGCCTGACAGGGGGGAACGGTGGCTACACCTTC.

The gene calls are TRBV5-1 and TRBJ2-7; 10 nucleotides align to TRBD1. The germline V gene has CDR1 SGHRS and CDR2 YFSETQ. This CDR3 has 16 amino acids. V gave up 0 bases and J gave up 2 bases; unmatched junction bases: 5. The CDR3 protein is CASSLGRDRGTYEQYF. Written as DNA, the CDR3 is TGCGCCAGCAGCTTGGGGAGGGACAGGGGCACCTACGAGCAGTACTTC.

Remarks on this clone: Other DNA sequences in the same sample also yield this CDR3. The chain uses TRBV6-5 and TRBJ2-1; D perhaps matches TRBD1 (6 bases). Germline loops: CDR1 MNHEY, CDR2 SVGAGI. Trimming removed 5 bases from V and 9 bases from J, with 8 bases in between. The CDR3 runs to 11 residues. CDR3 DNA sequence: TGTGCCAGCAGTCGCAGGGGTGAGCAGTTCTTC. This sequence encodes CASSRRGEQFF.

V usage is TRBV4-1 and J usage is TRBJ1-5; no clear D. CDR3 length: 13 amino acids. The V end lost 0 bases, the J end lost 3 bases, and 3 bases lay between the germline ends. CDR1 MGHRA and CDR2 YSYEKL come from the germline V gene. The CDR3 spells CASSQEANQPQHF. Written as DNA, the CDR3 is TGCGCCAGCAGCCAAGAGGCCAATCAGCCCCAGCATTTT.

The chain employs TRBV18 and TRBJ2-3; no reliable D call. V lost 3 bases and J lost 8, with 15 bases in between. CDR1 is KGHSH and CDR2 is LQKENI in the germline V gene. This CDR3 has 14 amino acids. In DNA, the CDR3 is TGTGCCAGCTCACCTGCGAAGATCGTCGGTACGCAGTATTTT. Translated: CASSPAKIVGTQYF.

CDR3 amino acids: CASSQQAGPGYEQYF. CDR3 nucleotide sequence: TGTGCCAGCAGCCAACAAGCGGGGCCAGGCTACGAGCAGTACTTC. The chain couples TRBV7-2 to TRBJ2-7, with TRBD2 identical over 7 bases. J was trimmed by 3 bases and V by 5 bases; bases with no gene match: 10. This CDR3 has 15 residues. In germline, CDR1 is SGHTA, CDR2 FQGNSA.

The chain has TRBV10-3 and TRBJ1-6, with 9 bases fitting TRBD1. CDR3 length: 15 residues. V trimming: 10 bases; J trimming: 9 bases; junction bases outside the gene matches: 13. The germline V gene has CDR1 ENHRY and CDR2 SYGVKD. In DNA, the CDR3 is TGTGCCACTTCTCCTGGGGACAGGGCTGCTTCACCCCTCCACTTT. Protein: CATSPGDRAASPLHF.

The rearrangement uses TRBV7-2 and TRBJ2-5, with 7 bases that match TRBD2. Germline CDR1 SGHTA, CDR2 FQGNSA. The CDR3 runs 16 residues. Trimming took 1 base from V and 4 from J; bases not matched to a gene: 9. The CDR3 DNA reads TGTGCCAGCAGCTTAGTGGGCGGGAGTGCAGTAGAGACCCAGTACTTC. Amino acid sequence: CASSLVGGSAVETQYF.

The chain couples TRBV30 to TRBJ1-1; D perhaps matches TRBD1 (6 bases). There are 16 residues in the CDR3. Trimming cost V 7 bases and J 0 bases, with 21 bases left between them. Germline-derived CDR1 and CDR2 are GTSNPN and SVGIG (reference sequence). The CDR3 spells CASYGGPVAMNTEAFF. CDR3 sequence (DNA): TGTGCCTCCTACGGGGGGCCCGTCGCTATGAACACTGAAGCTTTCTTT.

This clone has a single count. The chain couples TRBV10-3 to TRBJ2-2; possibly TRBD2 for D (6 bases). Germline assignment: CDR1 ENHRY and CDR2 SYGVKD. CDR3 size: 15 residues. V was pared by 0 bases and J by 3 bases, with 8 bases between. CDR3 loop: CAISESREDTGELFF. CDR3 DNA sequence: TGTGCCATCAGTGAGTCTAGGGAGGACACCGGGGAGCTGTTTTTT.

This clone was detected only once. The gene calls are TRBV6-1 and TRBJ2-3, with a weak D call TRBD2 (6 bases). Trimming left V 0 bases short and J 3 bases short, with 22 bases between. Germline values: CDR1 MNHNS, CDR2 SASEGT. CDR3 length: 19 residues. The CDR3 is CASSEAPSPSAKGTDTQYF. In nucleotides, the CDR3 is TGTGCCAGCAGTGAAGCCCCTTCGCCTAGCGCAAAGGGAACAGATACGCAGTATTTT.

The chain combines TRBV16 with TRBJ2-1; 7 bases fit TRBD1. Germline CDR1 is KGHSY and CDR2 is FQNENV. This CDR3 has 14 residues. The junction had 6 bases not matched to a gene; V was cut back by 5 bases and J by 5 bases. For the CDR3, the DNA is TGTGCCAGCAGCTCAGGGGGTCTTCACAATGAGCAGTTCTTC. Residues: CASSSGGLHNEQFF.

The V call is TRBV28, the J call TRBJ1-1, with TRBD1 matching over 8 bases. The V segment lost 5 bases and the J segment 6 bases; nucleotides outside the gene matches: 8. Germline V gene data show CDR1 as MDHEN and CDR2 as SYDVKM. CDR3 size: 14 residues. CDR3 sequence: CASSRQGMTSEAFF. The DNA for the CDR3 is TGTGCCAGCAGTCGACAGGGGATGACCTCTGAAGCTTTCTTT.